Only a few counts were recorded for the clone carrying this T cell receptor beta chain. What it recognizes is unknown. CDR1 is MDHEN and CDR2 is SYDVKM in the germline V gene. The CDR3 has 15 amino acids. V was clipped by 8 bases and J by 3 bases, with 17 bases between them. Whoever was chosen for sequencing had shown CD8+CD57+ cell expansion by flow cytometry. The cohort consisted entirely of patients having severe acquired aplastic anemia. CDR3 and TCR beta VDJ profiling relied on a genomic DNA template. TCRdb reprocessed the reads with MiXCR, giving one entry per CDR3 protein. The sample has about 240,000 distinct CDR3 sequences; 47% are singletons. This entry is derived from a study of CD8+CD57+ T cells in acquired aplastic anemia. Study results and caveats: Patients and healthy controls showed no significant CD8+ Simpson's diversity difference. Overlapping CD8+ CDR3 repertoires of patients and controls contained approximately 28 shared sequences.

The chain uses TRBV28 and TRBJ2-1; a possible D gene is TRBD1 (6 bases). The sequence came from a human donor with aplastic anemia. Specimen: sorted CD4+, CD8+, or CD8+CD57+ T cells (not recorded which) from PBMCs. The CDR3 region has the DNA TGTGCCAGCGGACTCCAGGGGACATTCTACAATGAGCAGTTCTTC. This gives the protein CASGLQGTFYNEQFF.